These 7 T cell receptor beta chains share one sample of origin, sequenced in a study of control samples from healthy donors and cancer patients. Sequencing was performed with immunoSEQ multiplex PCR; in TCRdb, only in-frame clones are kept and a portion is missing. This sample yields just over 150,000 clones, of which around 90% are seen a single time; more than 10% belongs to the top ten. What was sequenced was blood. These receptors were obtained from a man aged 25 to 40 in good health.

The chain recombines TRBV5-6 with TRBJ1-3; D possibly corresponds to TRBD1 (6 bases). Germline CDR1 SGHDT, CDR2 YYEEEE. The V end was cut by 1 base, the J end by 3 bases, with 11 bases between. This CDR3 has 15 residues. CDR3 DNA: TGTGCCAGCAGCTTGCCCGGGGGCGGTGGAAACACCATATATTTT. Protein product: CASSLPGGGGNTIYF.

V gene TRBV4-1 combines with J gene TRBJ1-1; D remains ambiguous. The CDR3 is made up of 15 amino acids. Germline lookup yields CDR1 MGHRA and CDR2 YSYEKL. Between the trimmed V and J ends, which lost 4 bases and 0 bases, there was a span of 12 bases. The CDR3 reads CASSPLGGLNTEAFF. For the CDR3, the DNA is TGCGCCAGCAGCCCACTCGGAGGCCTGAACACTGAAGCTTTCTTT.

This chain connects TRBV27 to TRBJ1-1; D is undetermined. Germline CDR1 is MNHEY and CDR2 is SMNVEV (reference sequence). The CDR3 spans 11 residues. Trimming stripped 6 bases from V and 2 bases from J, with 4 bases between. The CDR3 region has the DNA TGTGCCAGCAGGAGTAACACTGAAGCTTTCTTT. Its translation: CASRSNTEAFF.

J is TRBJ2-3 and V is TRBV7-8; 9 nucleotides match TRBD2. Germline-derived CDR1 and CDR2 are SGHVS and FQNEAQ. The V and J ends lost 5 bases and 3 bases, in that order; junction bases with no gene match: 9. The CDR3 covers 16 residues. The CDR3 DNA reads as TGTGCCAGCAGCCCGGGCCCTAGCGGGGTTACAGATACGCAGTATTTT. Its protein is CASSPGPSGVTDTQYF.

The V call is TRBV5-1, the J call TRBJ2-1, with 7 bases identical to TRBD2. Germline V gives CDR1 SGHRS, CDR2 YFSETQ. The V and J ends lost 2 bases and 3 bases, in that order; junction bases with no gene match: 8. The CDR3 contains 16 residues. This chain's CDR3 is CASSFMTTSYYNEQFF. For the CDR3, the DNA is TGCGCCAGCAGCTTCATGACGACTAGCTACTACAATGAGCAGTTCTTC.

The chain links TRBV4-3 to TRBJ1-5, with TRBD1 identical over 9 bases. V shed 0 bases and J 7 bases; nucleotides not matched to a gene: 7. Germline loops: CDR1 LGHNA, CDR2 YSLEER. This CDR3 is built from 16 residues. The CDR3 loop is CASSQDAGQGRQPQHF. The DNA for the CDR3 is TGCGCCAGCAGCCAAGATGCGGGACAGGGCAGACAGCCCCAGCATTTT.

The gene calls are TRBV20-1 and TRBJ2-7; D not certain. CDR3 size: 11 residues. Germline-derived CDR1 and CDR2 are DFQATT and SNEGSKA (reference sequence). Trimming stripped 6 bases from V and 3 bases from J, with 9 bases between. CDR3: CSAKALYEQYF. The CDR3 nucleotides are TGCAGTGCCAAGGCACTCTACGAGCAGTACTTC.